These 3 T cell receptor beta chains came from one sample sequenced in a study of blood T cell repertoires in COVID-19. Produced via immunoSEQ multiplex PCR; TCRdb's table is partial and in-frame only. The sample yields about 140,000 clones, roughly 80% seen once. The sample comprised peripheral blood. The receptors originated from an elderly woman with acute or convalescent COVID-19.

This chain links TRBV18 with TRBJ2-3, with TRBD1 identical over 9 bases. This CDR3 contains 17 residues. J was trimmed by 2 bases and V by 7 bases; bases with no gene match: 13. Germline V lookup: CDR1 KGHSH, CDR2 LQKENI. In DNA form, the CDR3 reads TGTGCCAGCTTAACGTCCCCGGGACAGGGTGTCACAGATACGCAGTATTTT. Protein: CASLTSPGQGVTDTQYF.

This clone was recorded a few times. The V and J genes are TRBV5-1 and TRBJ2-2, with D possibly being TRBD1 (6 bases). This CDR3 spans 16 amino acids. The germline V gene encodes CDR1 SGHRS and CDR2 YFSETQ. V was clipped by 1 base and J by 4 bases, with 14 bases between them. CDR3 residues: CASSLWGPTGTGELFF. The CDR3 region has the DNA TGCGCCAGCAGCTTGTGGGGGCCCACGGGCACCGGGGAGCTGTTTTTT.

This sequence joins TRBV27 and TRBJ2-1, with D possibly being TRBD2 (6 bases). The V end lost 0 bases, the J end lost 4 bases, and 19 bases lay between the germline ends. Germline V gene data show CDR1 as MNHEY and CDR2 as SMNVEV (reference sequence). This CDR3 region has 18 residues. CDR3 sequence (DNA): TGTGCCAGCAGTTTATCAACGGGAGACTACTCCCTTTACAATGAGCAGTTCTTC. Translation: CASSLSTGDYSLYNEQFF.